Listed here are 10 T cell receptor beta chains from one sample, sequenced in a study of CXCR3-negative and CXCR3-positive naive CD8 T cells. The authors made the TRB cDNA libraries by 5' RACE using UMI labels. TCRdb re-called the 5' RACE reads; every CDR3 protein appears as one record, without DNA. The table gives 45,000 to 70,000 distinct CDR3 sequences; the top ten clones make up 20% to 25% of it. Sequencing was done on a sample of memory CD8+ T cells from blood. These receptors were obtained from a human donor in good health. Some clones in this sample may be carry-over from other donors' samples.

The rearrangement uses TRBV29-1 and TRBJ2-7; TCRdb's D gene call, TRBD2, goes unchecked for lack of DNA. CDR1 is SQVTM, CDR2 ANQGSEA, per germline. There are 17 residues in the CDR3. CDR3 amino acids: CSVERPSGRTGAYEQYF.

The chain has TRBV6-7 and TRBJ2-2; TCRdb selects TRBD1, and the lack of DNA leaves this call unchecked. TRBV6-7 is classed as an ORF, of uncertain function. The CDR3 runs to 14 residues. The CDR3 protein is CATSGTGSTGELFF.

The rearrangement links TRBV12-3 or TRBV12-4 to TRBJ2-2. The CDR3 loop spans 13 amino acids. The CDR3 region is CASNEGFPGELFF.

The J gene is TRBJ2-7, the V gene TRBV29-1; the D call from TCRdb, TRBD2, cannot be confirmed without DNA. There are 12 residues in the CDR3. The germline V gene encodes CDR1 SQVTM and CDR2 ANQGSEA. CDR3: CSVVEGSYEQYF.

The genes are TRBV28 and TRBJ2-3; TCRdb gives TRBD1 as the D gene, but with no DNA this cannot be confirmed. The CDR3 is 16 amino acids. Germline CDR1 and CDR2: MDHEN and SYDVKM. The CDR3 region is CASSLGGGAFVDTQYF.

The CDR3 loop is CSAEGVNTEAFF. The chain has TRBV29-1 and TRBJ1-1; TCRdb's assignment of TRBD1 cannot be checked, as there is no DNA. The CDR3 contains 12 residues. Germline loops: CDR1 SQVTM, CDR2 ANQGSEA.

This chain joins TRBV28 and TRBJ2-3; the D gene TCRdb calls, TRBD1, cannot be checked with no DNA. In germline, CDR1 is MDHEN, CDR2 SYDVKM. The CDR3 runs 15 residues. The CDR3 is CASSSRDLITDTQYF.

The CDR3 here is CASSTSGDRVTYEQYF. V is TRBV5-1 and J is TRBJ2-7; TCRdb calls TRBD1, which cannot be checked without DNA. In germline, CDR1 is SGHRS, CDR2 YFSETQ. This CDR3 spans 16 amino acids.

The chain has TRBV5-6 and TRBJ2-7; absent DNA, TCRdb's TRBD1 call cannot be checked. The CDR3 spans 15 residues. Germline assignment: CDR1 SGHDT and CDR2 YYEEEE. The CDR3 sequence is CASSLSGQGVYEQYF.

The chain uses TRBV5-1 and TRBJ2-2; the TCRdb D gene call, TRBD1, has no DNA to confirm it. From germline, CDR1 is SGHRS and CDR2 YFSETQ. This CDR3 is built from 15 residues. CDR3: CASSLAQGGTGELFF.